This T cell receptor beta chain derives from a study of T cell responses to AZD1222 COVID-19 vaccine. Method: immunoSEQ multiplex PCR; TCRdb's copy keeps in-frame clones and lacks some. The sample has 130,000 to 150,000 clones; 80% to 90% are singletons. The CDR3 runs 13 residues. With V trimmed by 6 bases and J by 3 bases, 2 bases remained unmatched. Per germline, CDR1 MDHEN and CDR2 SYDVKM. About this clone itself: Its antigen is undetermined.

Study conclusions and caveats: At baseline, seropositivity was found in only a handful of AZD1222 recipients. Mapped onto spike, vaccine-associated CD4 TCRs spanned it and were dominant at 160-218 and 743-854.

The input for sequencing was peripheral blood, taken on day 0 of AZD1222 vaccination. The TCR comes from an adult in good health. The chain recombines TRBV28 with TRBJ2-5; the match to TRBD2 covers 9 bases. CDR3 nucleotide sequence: TGTGCCAGCAGACTAGCGGGTAAAGAGACCCAGTACTTC. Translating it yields CASRLAGKETQYF. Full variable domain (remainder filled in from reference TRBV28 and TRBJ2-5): DVKVTQSSRYLVKRTGEKVFLECVQDMDHENMFWYRQDPGLGLRLIYFSYDVKMKEKGDIPEGYSVSREKKERFSLILESASTNQTSMYLCASRLAGKETQYFGPGTRLLVL.